Following are 6 T cell receptor beta chains from one sample sequenced in a study of OX40 agonist ivuxolimab in advanced cancers. Sequencing used immunoSEQ multiplex PCR; TCRdb keeps in-frame clones, though not all of them. The sample yields under 85,000 clones, about 85% seen once. The material was CD4+ or CD8+ T cells sorted from blood, obtained in a trial of the OX40 agonist ivuxolimab. The receptor set was obtained from an adult with an advanced solid tumor such as melanoma, head and neck, liver or kidney cancer.

This clone was observed a handful of times. This CDR3 is CASRAGGSTGELFF. The CDR3 region has the DNA TGTGCCAGTAGGGCAGGGGGGAGCACCGGGGAGCTGTTTTTT. The V and J genes are TRBV19 and TRBJ2-2; D is perhaps TRBD1 (7 bases). Germline V gene lookup returns CDR1 LNHDA and CDR2 SQIVND (reference sequence). V was trimmed by 6 bases and J by 4 bases, leaving 12 bases between them. This CDR3 has 14 residues.

The chain combines TRBV6-1 with TRBJ2-5, with 7 positions matching TRBD1. Germline CDR1 MNHNS, CDR2 SASEGT. J was trimmed by 11 bases and V by 1 base; bases with no gene match: 7. This CDR3 contains 13 residues. CDR3 coding DNA: TGTGCCAGCAGTGAAGTACAGGGGAGTGAGCAGTACTTC. Its protein is CASSEVQGSEQYF.

The genes are TRBV11-2 and TRBJ2-7; no clear D gene. The CDR3 covers 14 residues. Germline V gene data show CDR1 as SGHAT and CDR2 as FQNNGV. V shed 1 base and J shed 2 bases, with 9 bases lying between them. The CDR3 spells CASSLVTAPYEQYF. For the CDR3, the DNA is TGTGCCAGCAGCTTAGTAACTGCACCCTACGAGCAGTACTTC.

The V gene is TRBV7-9, the J gene TRBJ1-1; unclear D gene. Trimming took 3 bases from V and 1 from J, leaving 6 bases between them. This CDR3 comprises 13 residues. Germline-derived CDR1 and CDR2 are SEHNR and FQNEAQ (reference sequence). The CDR3: CASSFQTNTEAFF. CDR3 nucleotides: TGTGCCAGCAGCTTCCAGACGAACACTGAAGCTTTCTTT.

This clone was counted a few times. The V gene is TRBV30, the J gene TRBJ1-5, with D maybe TRBD1 (5 bases). This CDR3 contains 14 residues. Germline V gives CDR1 GTSNPN, CDR2 SVGIG (reference sequence). V shed 0 bases and J shed 3 bases, with 9 bases lying between them. The CDR3 sequence: CAWSVRQFNQPQHF. The CDR3 nucleotides are TGTGCCTGGAGTGTTCGACAGTTCAATCAGCCCCAGCATTTT.

A few counts support this clone. The rearrangement joins TRBV18 to TRBJ1-1, with 7 bases aligning to TRBD1. This CDR3 comprises 15 residues. CDR1 is KGHSH, CDR2 LQKENI, per germline. J was trimmed by 0 bases and V by 8 bases; bases with no gene match: 9. CDR3 nucleotides: TGTGCCAGCGGGGGGGACAGCGAGATGAACACTGAAGCTTTCTTT. Translation gives CASGGDSEMNTEAFF.